The 6 T cell receptor beta chains below were found in one sample sequenced in a study of kidney transplant recipient with SARS-CoV-2 infection. Each CDR3 protein is one row after TCRdb ran MiXCR on the reads. The table records under 300,000 distinct CDR3 sequences, around 26% of them present only once. Source: a blood sample, taken at baseline and on day 111 from a kidney transplant recipient. These receptors were obtained from a male patient aged 25-45 years who had COVID-19 and was a kidney transplant recipient. T cells may partly derive from the graft donor.

CDR3 bases: TGCGCCAGCAGCAATAGATCGGTTCGAAGGACCTATGGCTACACCTTC. Translated: CASSNRSVRRTYGYTF. The chain has TRBV5-1 and TRBJ1-2; no definite D call. V gave up 4 bases and J gave up 4 bases, with 20 bases separating them. The CDR3 is made up of 16 amino acids. Germline V gene lookup returns CDR1 SGHRS and CDR2 YFSETQ.

For this clonotype: A much larger clone is a single base away; this may be a read error. The gene calls are TRBV11-2 and TRBJ1-6; no definite D call. The length of the CDR3 is 14 residues. Germline CDR1 is SGHAT and CDR2 is FQNNGV. In nucleotides, the CDR3 is TGTGCCAGCAGCTCGGCGACTTACAGTGGGCCCCCCCACTTT. This sequence encodes CASSSATYSGPPHF.

The rearrangement links TRBV6-5 to TRBJ2-5; D could derive from TRBD1 or TRBD2 (5 bases each). The germline gives CDR1 MNHEY, CDR2 SVGAGI. The CDR3 extends over 14 amino acids. V was cut by 5 bases and J by 5 bases, with 15 bases left in between. CDR3 in DNA: TGTGCCAGCAGTGGTTCCGGGACCCTGGAGACCCAGTACTTC. Its protein is CASSGSGTLETQYF.

In its sample, this clonotype was seen many times. The gene calls are TRBV6-5 and TRBJ2-6, with D perhaps matching TRBD2 (7 bases). Trimming shortened V by 8 bases and J by 4 bases, and 15 bases separated the two germline ends. Germline V gives CDR1 MNHEY, CDR2 SVGAGI. This CDR3 region has 15 residues. The CDR3 is CASGQGTTGANVLTF. DNA for the CDR3: TGTGCCAGCGGCCAGGGGACTACCGGGGCCAACGTCCTGACTTTC.

There are many counts of this clonotype. The V gene is TRBV9, the J gene TRBJ1-6, with 7 nucleotides matching TRBD1. V trimming: 4 bases; J trimming: 10 bases; junction bases outside the gene matches: 8. Germline values: CDR1 SGDLS, CDR2 YYNGEE. The CDR3 is 14 residues long. Here the CDR3 DNA reads TGTGCCAGCAGCCCCGACAGGGTACGGTCACCCCTCCACTTT. This translates into CASSPDRVRSPLHF.

This clonotype was recorded a few times. This rearrangement joins TRBV20-1 to TRBJ2-5, with D tentatively TRBD1 (8 bases). CDR1 is DFQATT and CDR2 is SNEGSKA in the germline V gene (reference sequence). The CDR3 spans 14 residues. V was cut by 5 bases and J by 5 bases, with 18 bases left in between. In nucleotides, the CDR3 is TGCAGTGCTCGGACAGGGCGGGAGTCGGAGACCCAGTACTTC. Its protein product is CSARTGRESETQYF.